This passage covers 13 T cell receptor beta chains from one sample sequenced in a study of tumor-infiltrating lymphocytes in localized non-small cell lung cancer. Assay used: immunoSEQ multiplex PCR; TCRdb lists only in-frame clones, some missing. The top ten clones hold over 5% of a sample with 5,500 to 7,500 clones, approximately 76% of them seen once. Sequencing was performed on uninvolved lung tissue not adjacent to the tumor. The source of these receptors is a human donor with non-small cell lung cancer.

This chain uses TRBV14 with TRBJ2-2; 8 positions agree with TRBD2. With 4 bases clipped from V and 5 bases from J, the junction kept 18 bases outside the gene matches. CDR3 length: 19 amino acids. Germline values: CDR1 SGHDN, CDR2 FVKESK. The CDR3 sequence is CASSLGTALGGLETGELFF. CDR3 DNA sequence: TGTGCCAGCAGCCTCGGCACCGCATTGGGGGGACTAGAAACCGGGGAGCTGTTTTTT.

This chain connects TRBV5-1 to TRBJ1-1; D is ambiguous. V dropped 3 bases and J dropped 2 bases, with 2 bases sitting between them. The germline V gene encodes CDR1 SGHRS and CDR2 YFSETQ. The CDR3 extends over 11 amino acids. The CDR3 coding sequence is TGCGCCAGCAGCTCTAACACTGAAGCTTTCTTT. This gives the protein CASSSNTEAFF.

The chain has TRBV5-1 and TRBJ1-6; 9 bases map to TRBD1. Germline V gene lookup returns CDR1 SGHRS and CDR2 YFSETQ. The CDR3 consists of 16 residues. The ends lost 0 bases at V and 6 bases at J; junction bases unmatched: 4. The CDR3 DNA reads TGCGCCAGCAGCTTGGAGGTGACAGGGGGTAATTCACCCCTCCACTTT. This translates into CASSLEVTGGNSPLHF. Full variable domain (missing parts from reference TRBV5-1 and TRBJ1-6): KAGVTQTPRYLIKTRGQQVTLSCSPISGHRSVSWYQQTPGQGLQFLFEYFSETQRNKGNFPGRFSGRQFSNSRSEMNVSTLELGDSALYLCASSLEVTGGNSPLHFGNGTRLTVT.

The chain has TRBV19 and TRBJ2-7; TRBD2 aligns across 7 bases. CDR1 is LNHDA, CDR2 SQIVND, per germline (reference sequence). The CDR3 spans 16 residues. V shed 5 bases and J 5 bases; nucleotides not matched to a gene: 15. Written as DNA, the CDR3 is TGTGCCAGTAGTCCTCGGGGGAGGGCGCCGCATAACGAGCAGTACTTC. It encodes CASSPRGRAPHNEQYF.

The chain recombines TRBV29-1 with TRBJ2-2, with unresolved D. The CDR3 spans 14 residues. Germline V gene lookup returns CDR1 SQVTM and CDR2 ANQGSEA. The ends were cut back, 5 bases at V and 1 base at J, with 11 bases in the middle. CDR3 sequence reads: CSVTGGVNTGELFF. In DNA, the CDR3 is TGCAGCGTTACCGGCGGAGTGAACACCGGGGAGCTGTTTTTT.

CDR3 nucleotides: TGTGCCAGCAGCTTAACTCCGGGACTAGAATTCCGGGAGCAGTACTTC. It codes for CASSLTPGLEFREQYF. J is TRBJ2-7 and V is TRBV7-2, with 8 bases that match TRBD2. The CDR3 loop spans 16 amino acids. The ends lost 2 bases at V and 7 bases at J; junction bases unmatched: 13. Germline V lookup: CDR1 SGHTA, CDR2 FQGNSA.

This clone rates as medium-sized. CDR3 residues: CASSLGAEPYNEQFF. CDR3 in DNA: TGCGCCAGCAGCTTGGGAGCGGAACCCTACAATGAGCAGTTCTTC. The chain employs TRBV5-1 and TRBJ2-1; D perhaps matches TRBD2 (5 bases). Trimming took 0 bases from V and 2 from J, leaving 9 bases between them. CDR3 size: 15 residues. Germline CDR1 reads SGHRS; CDR2 reads YFSETQ. Full variable domain (outside the CDR3, taken from reference TRBV5-1 and TRBJ2-1): KAGVTQTPRYLIKTRGQQVTLSCSPISGHRSVSWYQQTPGQGLQFLFEYFSETQRNKGNFPGRFSGRQFSNSRSEMNVSTLELGDSALYLCASSLGAEPYNEQFFGPGTRLTVL.

On this clone: Compared with germline, one end of the junction differs, possibly owing to a read error. The rearrangement links TRBV13 to TRBJ2-3; D may correspond to TRBD1 or TRBD2 (5 bases each). The CDR3 sequence is 15 residues long. Germline V lookup: CDR1 PRHDT, CDR2 FYEKMQ (reference sequence). The CDR3: CASSLGGFGGDTQYF. As DNA, the CDR3 is TGTGCCAGCAGCCTAGGAGGATTTGGGGGAGATACGCAGTATTTT.

V usage is TRBV5-8 and J usage is TRBJ2-3; weak D call: TRBD2 (5 bases). The CDR3 is made up of 15 amino acids. Germline lookup yields CDR1 SGHTS and CDR2 YDEGEE. V was pared by 1 base and J by 6 bases, with 15 bases between. Here the CDR3 reads CASSLLGEGTDTQYF. As DNA, the CDR3 is TGTGCCAGCAGCTTGTTGGGAGAAGGTACGGATACGCAGTATTTT.

The sample holds a few counts of this clone. This sequence joins TRBV29-1 and TRBJ1-1; 9 bases line up with TRBD1. V was pared by 6 bases and J by 4 bases, with 3 bases of the junction left unmatched. CDR3 length: 12 residues. Germline V gene sequence: CDR1 SQVTM, CDR2 ANQGSEA. The CDR3 is CSVGQGSTEAFF. For the CDR3, the DNA is TGCAGCGTGGGACAGGGTAGCACTGAAGCTTTCTTT.

This clone was seen only once. The rearrangement uses TRBV5-1 and TRBJ1-3; 8 positions agree with TRBD1. V was clipped by 5 bases and J by 5 bases; unmatched bases: 15. The CDR3 contains 17 residues. Germline CDR1 SGHRS, CDR2 YFSETQ. The CDR3 nucleotides are TGCGCCAGCAGTTATGGTACAACAGGGGGGATGAGAAACACCATATATTTT. Its translation is CASSYGTTGGMRNTIYF.

This CDR3 reads CASSLVYRGTTLQPQHF. CDR3 nucleotides: TGTGCCAGCAGTTTGGTTTATAGGGGGACCACTTTGCAGCCCCAGCATTTT. The chain carries TRBV27 and TRBJ1-5; the D gene is possibly TRBD1 (6 bases). The CDR3 sequence is 17 residues long. Trimming took 3 bases from V and 7 from J, leaving 22 bases between them. Germline lookup yields CDR1 MNHEY and CDR2 SMNVEV (reference sequence).

This chain joins TRBV27 and TRBJ1-2, with 10 bases lining up with TRBD1. The V gene end was trimmed by 5 bases and the J gene end by 2 bases; junction bases not matched to a gene: 2. The CDR3 length is 14 residues. Germline V gene sequence: CDR1 MNHEY, CDR2 SMNVEV (reference sequence). CDR3 sequence reads: CASSGGQGNYGYTF. For the CDR3, the DNA is TGTGCCAGCAGTGGGGGACAGGGGAACTATGGCTACACCTTC.